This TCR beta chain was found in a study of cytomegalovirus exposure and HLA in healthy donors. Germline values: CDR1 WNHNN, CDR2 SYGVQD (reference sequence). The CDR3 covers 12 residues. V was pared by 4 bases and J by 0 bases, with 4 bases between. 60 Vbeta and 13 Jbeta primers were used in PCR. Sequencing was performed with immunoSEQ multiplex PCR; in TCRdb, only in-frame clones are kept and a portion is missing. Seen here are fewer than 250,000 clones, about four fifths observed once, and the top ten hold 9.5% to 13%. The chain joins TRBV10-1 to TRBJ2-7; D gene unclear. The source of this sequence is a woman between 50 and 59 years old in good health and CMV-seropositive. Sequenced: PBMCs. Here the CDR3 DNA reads TGCGCCAGCAGTGGGCCCTCCTACGAGCAGTACTTC. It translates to CASSGPSYEQYF.